The rows below give T cell receptor beta chains drawn from one sample of a study of T cells in Graves' hyperthyroidism and ophthalmopathy. TCRdb itself ran the multiplex PCR reads through MiXCR, one entry per CDR3 protein. The table shows 500,000 to 800,000 distinct CDR3 sequences, with 45% occurring only once. The sample taken for sequencing was peripheral blood or thyroid tissue (not recorded which). Source of these receptors: an adult man with Graves' disease, either hyperthyroidism or ophthalmopathy (not recorded which). Each CDR3 is given with its conserved first and last residue. D genes are given only for firm matches. Expanded clones are given a class, and other clones once, few, many or no size at all.

TRBJ2-5,TRBD1,TRBV10-3,NA,CAINSDRGETQYF,TGTGCCATCAACTCGGACAGGGGGGAGACCCAGTACTTC
TRBJ2-5,NA,TRBV5-8,many,CASSFEGPGQETQYF,TGTGCCAGCAGCTTCGAAGGGCCGGGACAAGAGACCCAGTACTTC
TRBJ2-2,TRBD2,TRBV10-3,NA,CASRRGRAWPGELFF,TGTGCCAGCAGAAGAGGGAGGGCCTGGCCCGGGGAGCTGTTTTTT
TRBJ1-2,NA,TRBV14,NA,CASSPTGLRSGLDGYTF,TGTGCCAGCAGCCCGACGGGTTTACGAAGTGGGCTAGATGGCTACACCTTC
TRBJ1-2,TRBD1,TRBV24-1,NA,CATGQGNNYGYTF,TGTGCCACGGGACAGGGGAACAACTATGGCTACACCTTC
TRBJ2-5,NA,TRBV12-5,NA,CASGPDGETQYF,TGTGCTAGTGGCCCCGACGGAGAGACCCAGTACTTC
TRBJ1-2,NA,TRBV7-8,few,CASSQVAATNYGYTF,TGCGCCAGCAGCCAAGTGGCAGCTACTAACTATGGCTACACCTTC
TRBJ1-4,NA,TRBV7-9,NA,CASSLAGARVEKLFF,TGTGCCAGCAGCTTAGCGGGGGCACGGGTTGAAAAACTGTTTTTT
TRBJ1-6,NA,TRBV20-1,NA,CSARALRPDSPLHF,TGCAGTGCTAGAGCCTTACGTCCGGATTCACCCCTCCACTTT
TRBJ1-5,NA,TRBV2,many,CASSEGWEPQHF,TGTGCCAGCAGTGAAGGTTGGGAGCCCCAGCATTTT
TRBJ2-7,TRBD1,TRBV5-1,NA,CASSIQGVSYEQYF,TGTGCCAGCAGCATACAGGGGGTTTCCTACGAGCAGTACTTC
TRBJ2-7,TRBD1,TRBV20-1,NA,CSTDRGPYEQYF,TGCAGTACGGACAGGGGGCCTTACGAGCAGTACTTC
TRBJ1-2,NA,TRBV12-3/TRBV12-4,many,CASSYGGGSYGYTF,TGTGCCAGCAGTTATGGCGGAGGGTCGTATGGCTACACCTTC
TRBJ1-1,TRBD1,TRBV20-1,few,CSARDRRQGAVGTEAFF,TGCAGTGCTAGAGATCGTCGGCAGGGGGCGGTGGGCACTGAAGCTTTCTTT
TRBJ2-7,NA,TRBV11-2,NA,CASSLWGGGAYEQYF,TGTGCCAGCAGCTTGTGGGGAGGGGGGGCCTACGAGCAGTACTTC
TRBJ2-7,NA,TRBV20-1,few,CSATPHLSYEQYF,TGCAGTGCTACCCCCCACTTGAGCTACGAGCAGTACTTC
TRBJ2-2,NA,TRBV7-3,many,CASSLGAVGGELFF,TGTGCCAGCAGCTTAGGCGCCGTCGGCGGGGAGCTGTTTTTT
TRBJ1-2,NA,TRBV10-2,NA,CASSDLFWTPGGYTF,TGCGCCAGCAGTGACCTATTCTGGACTCCGGGTGGCTACACCTTC
TRBJ2-6,TRBD1,TRBV10-2,few,CASKGGTGDGANVLTF,TGTGCCAGCAAGGGTGGGACAGGGGATGGGGCCAACGTCCTGACTTTC
TRBJ1-2,NA,TRBV10-3,many,CAISRQGIDYGYTF,TGTGCCATCAGTCGTCAGGGAATAGACTATGGCTACACCTTC
TRBJ2-2,TRBD2,TRBV2,NA,CASSFGLAGGSGTGELFF,TGTGCCAGCAGCTTCGGACTAGCGGGAGGGTCGGGTACCGGGGAGCTGTTTTTT
TRBJ2-2,TRBD1,TRBV7-8,NA,CASSPDRGLVTGELFF,TGTGCCAGCAGCCCGGACAGGGGGCTCGTCACCGGGGAGCTGTTTTTT
TRBJ2-7,NA,TRBV12-3/TRBV12-4,NA,CASSLDGGYGYEQYF,TGTGCCAGCAGTTTGGACGGTGGCTATGGCTACGAGCAGTACTTC
TRBJ2-2,NA,TRBV29-1,NA,CSLSALSGELFF,TGCAGCCTGTCGGCGTTGTCCGGGGAGCTGTTTTTT
TRBJ1-6,TRBD1,TRBV7-2,NA,CASTITGAGYSPLHF,TGTGCCAGCACCATAACAGGGGCAGGGTATTCACCCCTCCACTTT
TRBJ1-2,NA,TRBV28,many,CASSLPDSYYGYTF,TGTGCCAGCAGTTTGCCGGACAGTTACTATGGCTACACCTTC
TRBJ2-7,TRBD2,TRBV20-1,NA,CSAARTSGNYEQYF,TGCAGTGCTGCCCGGACTAGCGGGAATTACGAGCAGTACTTC
TRBJ2-5,NA,TRBV7-8,many,CASGRQLQETQYF,TGTGCCAGCGGACGACAGCTCCAAGAGACCCAGTACTTC
TRBJ1-3,NA,TRBV12-3/TRBV12-4,NA,CASSLTSGGGNTIYF,TGTGCCAGCAGTTTAACGAGTGGGGGGGGAAACACCATATATTTT
TRBJ1-2,NA,TRBV7-8,NA,CASSFFQGRGYTF,TGTGCCAGCAGCTTCTTCCAGGGCAGGGGCTACACCTTC
TRBJ1-4,NA,TRBV29-1,many,CSDRDTDEKLFF,TGCAGTGACCGGGACACGGATGAAAAACTGTTTTTT
TRBJ1-6,NA,TRBV14,NA,CASSQVSRGFGSPLHF,TGTGCCAGCAGCCAAGTGTCCCGGGGCTTTGGATCACCCCTCCACTTT
TRBJ1-2,NA,TRBV20-1,few,CSASVTASNYGYTF,TGCAGTGCTTCTGTGACAGCTTCTAACTATGGCTACACCTTC
TRBJ1-2,TRBD1,TRBV20-1,NA,CSATTGSYGYTF,TGCAGTGCTACGACAGGGTCTTATGGCTACACCTTC
TRBJ2-1,TRBD2,TRBV2,NA,CASSAGTSGLNEQFF,TGTGCCAGCAGTGCCGGGACTAGCGGTTTAAATGAGCAGTTCTTC
TRBJ1-3,TRBD1,TRBV6-4,NA,CASSDLTGNTGNTIYF,TGTGCCAGCAGTGACCTGACAGGGAACACTGGAAACACCATATATTTT
TRBJ2-5,TRBD2,TRBV7-9,few,CASSLAIGGSGLSTQYF,TGTGCCAGCAGCTTAGCTATAGGCGGGAGTGGGCTTTCGACCCAGTACTTC
TRBJ1-4,NA,TRBV2,many,CASNRVREEVLFF,TGTGCCAGCAATCGGGTCAGGGAAGAAGTACTGTTTTTT
TRBJ1-4,TRBD1,TRBV29-1,many,CSVGAAGGPSSEKLFF,TGCAGCGTTGGAGCGGCAGGGGGCCCCTCCAGTGAAAAACTGTTTTTT
TRBJ2-7,TRBD2,TRBV7-8,NA,CASSSERLADSYEQYF,TGTGCCAGCAGCTCAGAAAGACTAGCGGACTCCTACGAGCAGTACTTC
TRBJ2-5,NA,TRBV7-8,NA,CASSPNSYQETQYF,TGTGCCAGCAGCCCGAACTCGTACCAAGAGACCCAGTACTTC
TRBJ2-2,TRBD2,TRBV7-9,NA,CASTPRGLAGSTGELFF,TGTGCCAGCACCCCGCGGGGGCTAGCGGGGAGCACCGGGGAGCTGTTTTTT
TRBJ2-7,NA,TRBV19,NA,CAPPGPIHF,TGTGCCCCCCCCGGGCCGATCCACTTC